These T cell receptor beta chains were read from a single sample in a study of CD8 T cells in ankylosing spondylitis. A single record per CDR3 protein comes from TCRdb applying MiXCR to the 5' RACE reads. The sample has approximately 290,000 distinct CDR3 sequences; 20% are singletons. Sequenced input: blood, either unsorted or a sorted T cell fraction (not recorded which). Every receptor here comes from a female donor with ankylosing spondylitis or in good health (not recorded which). The CDR3 runs from the conserved cysteine through the conserved F or W.

V,CDR3
TRBV5-5,CASSLTGDNEQFF
TRBV7-9,CASSLSGTAYGYTF
TRBV5-1,CASSFLALRDTGELFF
TRBV18,CASSPTGQTDTEAFF
TRBV14,CASSPRVQNTEAFF
TRBV15,CATSRDGGFSSYNEQFF
TRBV10-3,CAISVQGVNEKLFF
TRBV7-3,CASSLGGQGYEQYF
TRBV4-2,CASSQDRVEYEQYF
TRBV29-1,CSVALVQGGEQYF
TRBV7-7,CASSSDLEETQYF
TRBV7-9,CASSNAYSSYNEQFF
TRBV20-1,CSARIAGAQYF
TRBV19,CASASTGRTEAFF
TRBV12-3/TRBV12-4,CASSLEGGVRYEQYF
TRBV7-2,CASSLGLSEQFF
TRBV6-1,CASRPTGASGITTDTQYF
TRBV5-4,CASTDTQYF
TRBV7-2,CASSLAKGEYEQYF
TRBV19,CASSTGGLYEQYF
TRBV5-5,CASSGEGIAGAEAFF
TRBV28,CASSLAGRSSYNEQFF
TRBV12-3/TRBV12-4,CASTSDRGRYEQYF
TRBV12-3/TRBV12-4,CASSLMVDSYEQYF
TRBV20-1,CSVGGRAPYEQYF
TRBV10-3,CAISDGNGNQPQHF
TRBV29-1,CSVVSVLAGVGGQETQYF
TRBV2,CASSVLTNEQFF
TRBV28,CASNGEGTYEQYF
TRBV28,CASSHRIWDRGTDTQYF
TRBV18,CASSPVVDEQFF
TRBV20-1,CSARGGGQFF
TRBV19,CASSIESHYNEQFF
TRBV4-2,CASSQRPGRLPSGANVLTF
TRBV9,CASSVLGTSNEQFF
TRBV10-3,CAISGEGRGRLTYNEQFF
TRBV6-5,CASSYRTSGNSEQFF
TRBV7-6,CASSFPTGAGETQYF
TRBV6-2/TRBV6-3,CASSYDFEQFF
TRBV24-1,CATGDSDTGELFF
TRBV18,CASSPGAAGELFF
TRBV20-1,CSAERPGSVGDTF
TRBV7-2,CASSLEGGSYEQYF
TRBV9,CASSVGAGGDEQFF
TRBV6-5,CASSYGRLGEKLFF
TRBV7-9,CASSLYGQGFNEQFF
TRBV20-1,CSARTGGRDTQYF
TRBV20-1,CSANRGGDSPLHF
TRBV5-1,CASSQKDTQYF
TRBV12-3/TRBV12-4,CASSTPYGSSYNEQFF
TRBV7-2,CASTGGYEQFF
TRBV29-1,CSVPRTGLRDGYTF
TRBV30,CAWRDRGVETQYF